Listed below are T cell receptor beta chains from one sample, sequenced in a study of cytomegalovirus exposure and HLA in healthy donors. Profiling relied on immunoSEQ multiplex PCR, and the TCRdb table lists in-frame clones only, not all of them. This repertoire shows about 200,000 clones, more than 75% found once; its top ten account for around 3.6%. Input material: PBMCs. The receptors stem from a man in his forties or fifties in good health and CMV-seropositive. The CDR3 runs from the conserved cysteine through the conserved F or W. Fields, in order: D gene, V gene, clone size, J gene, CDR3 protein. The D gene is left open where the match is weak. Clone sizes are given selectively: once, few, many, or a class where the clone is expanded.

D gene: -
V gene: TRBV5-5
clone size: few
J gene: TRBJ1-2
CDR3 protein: CASSVTGETNYGYTF

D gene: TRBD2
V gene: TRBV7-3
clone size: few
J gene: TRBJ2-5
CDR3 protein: CASSPGLAGAQETQYF

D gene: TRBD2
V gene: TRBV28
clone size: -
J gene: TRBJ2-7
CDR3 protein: CASSLSGSGSYEQYF

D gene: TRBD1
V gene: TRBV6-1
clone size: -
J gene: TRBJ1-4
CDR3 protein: CASSGDRANEKLFF

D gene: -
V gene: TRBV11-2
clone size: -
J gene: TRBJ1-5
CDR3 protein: CASSLTGNQPQHF

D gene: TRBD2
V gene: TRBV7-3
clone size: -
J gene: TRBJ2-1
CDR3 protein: CASSPTSGGASEQFF

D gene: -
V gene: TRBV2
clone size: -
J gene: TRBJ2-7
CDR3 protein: CASSEGGSEQYF

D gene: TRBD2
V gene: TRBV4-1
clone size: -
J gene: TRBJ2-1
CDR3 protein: CASSQVFVLAGGPIPGEQFF

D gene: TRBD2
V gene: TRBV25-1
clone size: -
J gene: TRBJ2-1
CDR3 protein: CASSEYVLAAYNEQFF

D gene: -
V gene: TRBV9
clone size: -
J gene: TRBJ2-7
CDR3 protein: CASSVAPTRDREQYF

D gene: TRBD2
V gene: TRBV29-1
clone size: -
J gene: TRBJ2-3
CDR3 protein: CSVATSGGTDTQYF

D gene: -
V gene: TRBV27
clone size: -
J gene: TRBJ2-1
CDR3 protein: CASSVLAHNEQFF